This T cell receptor (beta chain) was sequenced for a study of Graves' ophthalmopathy and Graves' hyperthyroidism. Looking at the study overall: At the time of initial diagnosis and before any treatment, peripheral blood was collected.

Patients were diagnosed from clinical symptoms, serum thyroxine, TRAb, thyroid ultrasound and orbital computed tomography. This clonotype appeared once. Mismatch with germline at one junction end may stem from a read error. RNA transcripts were the source from which TCR beta CDR3 regions were amplified. First-round RT-PCR with HTBI primers preceded a second-round multiplex PCR. Via MiXCR, TCRdb re-called the multiplex PCR reads, giving one row per CDR3 protein. The data contain hundreds of thousands of distinct CDR3 sequences, under 50% of them singletons. Germline V gene data show CDR1 as KGHDR and CDR2 as SFDVKD. The CDR3 is 15 amino acids.

The rearrangement links TRBV24-1 to TRBJ2-3; D tentatively fits TRBD1 or TRBD2 (5 bases each). This TCR was recovered from an adult man with Graves' ophthalmopathy. The material sequenced was peripheral blood. CDR3 in amino acids: CATSDEGTGADMQYF. In DNA, the CDR3 is TGTGCCACCAGTGATGAGGGTACAGGCGCAGATATGCAGTATTTT.